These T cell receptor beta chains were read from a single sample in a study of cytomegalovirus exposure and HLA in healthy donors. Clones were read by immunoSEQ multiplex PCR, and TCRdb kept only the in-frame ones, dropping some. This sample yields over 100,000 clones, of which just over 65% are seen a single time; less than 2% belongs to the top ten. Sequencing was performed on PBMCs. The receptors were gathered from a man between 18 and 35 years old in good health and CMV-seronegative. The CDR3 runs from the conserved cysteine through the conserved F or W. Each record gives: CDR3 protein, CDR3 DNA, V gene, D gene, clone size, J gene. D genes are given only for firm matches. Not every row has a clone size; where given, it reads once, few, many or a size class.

cdr3_aa: CASSTTRGSGGYTF
cdr3_nt: TGTGCCAGCAGCACGACCAGGGGATCGGGTGGCTACACCTTC
v_call: TRBV9
d_call: -
clone_size: -
j_call: TRBJ1-2

cdr3_aa: CAISEGQGSNQPQHF
cdr3_nt: TGTGCCATCAGTGAGGGACAGGGAAGCAATCAGCCCCAGCATTTT
v_call: TRBV10-3
d_call: TRBD1
clone_size: -
j_call: TRBJ1-5

cdr3_aa: CASSYVRGSGSHSGELFF
cdr3_nt: TGTGCCAGCAGCTATGTCCGGGGATCAGGATCCCACTCCGGGGAGCTGTTTTTT
v_call: TRBV7-8
d_call: -
clone_size: -
j_call: TRBJ2-2

cdr3_aa: CAWSVPRGAEAFF
cdr3_nt: TGTGCCTGGAGTGTTCCCCGGGGGGCTGAAGCTTTCTTT
v_call: TRBV30
d_call: -
clone_size: -
j_call: TRBJ1-1

cdr3_aa: CASSQDSSRYYEQYF
cdr3_nt: TGCGCCAGCAGCCAAGATAGTAGCCGCTACTACGAGCAGTACTTC
v_call: TRBV4-1
d_call: -
clone_size: few
j_call: TRBJ2-7

cdr3_aa: CASSSPRQGSEKLFF
cdr3_nt: TGTGCCAGCAGCTCCCCGAGGCAGGGGAGTGAAAAACTGTTTTTT
v_call: TRBV28
d_call: -
clone_size: once
j_call: TRBJ1-4

cdr3_aa: CASSQSGTGNQPQHF
cdr3_nt: TGTGCCAGCAGTCAATCCGGGACAGGGAATCAGCCCCAGCATTTT
v_call: TRBV4-2
d_call: TRBD1
clone_size: few
j_call: TRBJ1-5

cdr3_aa: CASSPPGLRETQYF
cdr3_nt: TGTGCCAGTAGTCCTCCGGGACTTCGGGAGACCCAGTACTTC
v_call: TRBV19
d_call: -
clone_size: -
j_call: TRBJ2-5

cdr3_aa: CASSQDHFGRVAGNSYEQYF
cdr3_nt: TGTGCCAGCAGCCAAGATCATTTCGGGCGAGTAGCGGGCAACTCCTACGAGCAGTACTTC
v_call: TRBV4-2
d_call: TRBD2
clone_size: -
j_call: TRBJ2-7

cdr3_aa: CASSWNMGQNYGYTF
cdr3_nt: TGCGCCAGCAGCTGGAACATGGGACAGAACTATGGCTACACCTTC
v_call: TRBV5-1
d_call: TRBD1
clone_size: -
j_call: TRBJ1-2

cdr3_aa: CASSQDSYGYTF
cdr3_nt: TGTGCCAGCAGTCAGGACAGCTATGGCTACACCTTC
v_call: TRBV9
d_call: -
clone_size: -
j_call: TRBJ1-2

cdr3_aa: CASSPGTGSTDTQYF
cdr3_nt: TGTGCCAGCTCACCAGGAACGGGTAGCACAGATACGCAGTATTTT
v_call: TRBV18
d_call: -
clone_size: -
j_call: TRBJ2-3

cdr3_aa: CASSLGAGGEQYF
cdr3_nt: TGTGCCAGCAGCTTAGGGGCAGGGGGCGAGCAGTACTTC
v_call: TRBV7-9
d_call: TRBD1
clone_size: -
j_call: TRBJ2-7

cdr3_aa: CASSSLGAVRIGELFF
cdr3_nt: TGTGCCAGCAGTTCCCTGGGGGCCGTTAGGATCGGGGAGCTGTTTTTT
v_call: TRBV6-5
d_call: -
clone_size: -
j_call: TRBJ2-2

cdr3_aa: CASSLGTGAGNTIYF
cdr3_nt: TGTGCCAGCAGCCTGGGGACAGGGGCTGGAAACACCATATATTTT
v_call: TRBV6-5
d_call: TRBD1
clone_size: -
j_call: TRBJ1-3

cdr3_aa: CASSPSTHLNYGYTF
cdr3_nt: TGTGCCAGCTCACCATCGACACACCTTAACTATGGCTACACCTTC
v_call: TRBV18
d_call: -
clone_size: -
j_call: TRBJ1-2

cdr3_aa: CASSQDGGKLFF
cdr3_nt: TGTGCCAGCAGCCAAGATGGAGGGAAACTGTTTTTT
v_call: TRBV4-2
d_call: -
clone_size: -
j_call: TRBJ1-4

cdr3_aa: CASSSGTGSYEQYF
cdr3_nt: TGCGCCAGCAGCTCCGGGACAGGGTCCTACGAGCAGTACTTC
v_call: TRBV5-1
d_call: TRBD1
clone_size: few
j_call: TRBJ2-7

cdr3_aa: CASKRTGSTDTQYF
cdr3_nt: TGTGCCAGCAAAAGGACAGGTAGCACAGATACGCAGTATTTT
v_call: TRBV6-1
d_call: TRBD1
clone_size: -
j_call: TRBJ2-3

cdr3_aa: CASSELMTAGGQYF
cdr3_nt: TGTGCCAGCAGTGAACTCATGACAGCCGGTGGCCAGTACTTC
v_call: TRBV6-1
d_call: -
clone_size: -
j_call: TRBJ2-7

cdr3_aa: CASSQRSGDTGELFF
cdr3_nt: TGCGCCAGCAGCCAAAGGAGCGGGGACACCGGGGAGCTGTTTTTT
v_call: TRBV5-1
d_call: TRBD2
clone_size: -
j_call: TRBJ2-2

cdr3_aa: CASSPGTSGSDEQFF
cdr3_nt: TGTGCCAGCAGCCCCGGGACTAGCGGGAGCGATGAGCAGTTCTTC
v_call: TRBV11-3
d_call: TRBD2
clone_size: -
j_call: TRBJ2-1

cdr3_aa: CASSLSGQRSGANVLTF
cdr3_nt: TGCGCCAGCAGCTTGAGTGGACAGCGCTCTGGGGCCAACGTCCTGACTTTC
v_call: TRBV5-1
d_call: -
clone_size: -
j_call: TRBJ2-6

cdr3_aa: CASSLKRAVNTEAFF
cdr3_nt: TGTGCCAGCAGTCTCAAGAGGGCGGTGAACACTGAAGCTTTCTTT
v_call: TRBV2
d_call: -
clone_size: -
j_call: TRBJ1-1

cdr3_aa: CASSRPGDTQYF
cdr3_nt: TGTGCCAGCAGCCGGCCCGGGGATACGCAGTATTTT
v_call: TRBV5-4
d_call: -
clone_size: -
j_call: TRBJ2-3

cdr3_aa: CASSYLGTGGNEQFF
cdr3_nt: TGTGCCAGCAGCTATTTAGGGACAGGGGGTAATGAGCAGTTCTTC
v_call: TRBV7-8
d_call: TRBD1
clone_size: -
j_call: TRBJ2-1

cdr3_aa: CASSFGSGRADEQYF
cdr3_nt: TGTGCCAGCAGCTTTGGCAGCGGGAGGGCCGACGAGCAGTACTTC
v_call: TRBV5-4
d_call: TRBD2
clone_size: -
j_call: TRBJ2-7

cdr3_aa: CASSLIRGIVTDTQYF
cdr3_nt: TGCGCCAGCAGCTTGATAAGGGGAATTGTCACAGATACGCAGTATTTT
v_call: TRBV5-1
d_call: -
clone_size: -
j_call: TRBJ2-3

cdr3_aa: CASSHPRQGLGEQYF
cdr3_nt: TGTGCCAGCAGCCACCCCCGACAGGGGTTGGGCGAGCAGTACTTC
v_call: TRBV4-2
d_call: TRBD1
clone_size: few
j_call: TRBJ2-7

cdr3_aa: CASSPQKLYGYTF
cdr3_nt: TGTGCCAGCAGCCCACAGAAGTTATATGGCTACACCTTC
v_call: TRBV2
d_call: -
clone_size: -
j_call: TRBJ1-2

cdr3_aa: CAISLSGDSGYTF
cdr3_nt: TGTGCCATCAGCCTGTCAGGGGATAGTGGCTACACCTTC
v_call: TRBV10-3
d_call: -
clone_size: -
j_call: TRBJ1-2

cdr3_aa: CASSLADYYEQFF
cdr3_nt: TGTGCCAGCAGCTTGGCGGACTATTATGAGCAGTTCTTC
v_call: TRBV5-4
d_call: -
clone_size: -
j_call: TRBJ2-1

cdr3_aa: CASSYLPGQAYEQYF
cdr3_nt: TGTGCCAGCAGTTACTTACCGGGACAGGCCTACGAGCAGTACTTC
v_call: TRBV6-5
d_call: TRBD1
clone_size: -
j_call: TRBJ2-7

cdr3_aa: CASRLAGRYYGYTF
cdr3_nt: TGTGCCAGCCGCTTGGCGGGGAGATATTATGGCTACACCTTC
v_call: TRBV5-4
d_call: -
clone_size: -
j_call: TRBJ1-2

cdr3_aa: CASSLQRGEQYF
cdr3_nt: TGTGCCAGCAGCTTACAGCGGGGCGAGCAGTACTTC
v_call: TRBV7-2
d_call: TRBD2
clone_size: -
j_call: TRBJ2-7

cdr3_aa: CASSWGVNEQFF
cdr3_nt: TGTGCCAGCAGCTGGGGGGTAAATGAGCAGTTCTTC
v_call: TRBV5-8
d_call: -
clone_size: -
j_call: TRBJ2-1

cdr3_aa: CATSRDGTGTYEQYF
cdr3_nt: TGTGCCACCAGCAGAGATGGGACAGGGACCTACGAGCAGTACTTC
v_call: TRBV15
d_call: TRBD1
clone_size: -
j_call: TRBJ2-7

cdr3_aa: CASSLYRGWDQPQHF
cdr3_nt: TGTGCCAGCAGTTTATACCGGGGGTGGGATCAGCCCCAGCATTTT
v_call: TRBV27
d_call: -
clone_size: -
j_call: TRBJ1-5

cdr3_aa: CASSQLAGGVLSEQYF
cdr3_nt: TGTGCCAGCAGCCAACTAGCGGGAGGGGTCCTTTCCGAGCAGTACTTC
v_call: TRBV7-6
d_call: TRBD2
clone_size: -
j_call: TRBJ2-7